The sequence of this T cell receptor (beta chain) was determined in a study of graft-versus-host responses after intestinal transplantation. Overall study context: Transplant types were multivisceral, liver-intestinal, or isolated intestinal. Every recipient had anti-thymocyte globulin induction and around 3 years of tacrolimus plus steroids.

CDR3 size: 13 residues. Trimming removed 2 bases from V and 1 base from J, with 5 bases in between. The V gene's germline CDR1 is LNHDA and CDR2 SQIVND (reference sequence). Broader study findings: Analysis identified GvH clones in recipient marrow, with some appearing first in ileum or blood.

This clone appeared once. Antigen unknown. Clones were read by immunoSEQ multiplex PCR, and TCRdb kept only the in-frame ones, dropping some. The sample contains about 94,000 clones, around nine tenths of which appear only once. This chain joins TRBV19 and TRBJ2-5, with D hard to call. The origin of this receptor is a human donor who received an intestinal transplant. Sequenced material: unstimulated CD8+ T cells sorted from spleen or lymph node cells, taken before intestinal transplant. CDR3 in DNA: TGTGCCAGTAGTATATGGAGCCAAGAGACCCAGTACTTC. Translating it yields CASSIWSQETQYF. The full variable domain, completed using reference TRBV19 and TRBJ2-5, is DGGITQSPKYLFRKEGQNVTLSCEQNLNHDAMYWYRQDPGQGLRLIYYSQIVNDFQKGDIAEGYSVSREKKESFPLTVTSAQKNPTAFYLCASSIWSQETQYFGPGTRLLVL.